This section outlines one T cell receptor (beta chain) sequence together with its context. Its binding antigen is unknown. Base qualities were left out, and no much larger clone turns up one base away. From the cysteine up to the phenylalanine, the CDR3 has a length of 15 residues. Just the 45-base CDR3 DNA is kept, in frame starting at base 1. V drops 6 bases and J drops 5 bases, leaving 19 bases in between. Reading the germline V gene (reference sequence) gives CDR1 SEHNR and CDR2 FQNEAQ. The data stem from a study of blood T cell repertoires in COVID-19 (dated by TCRdb to about 2020). About the investigation overall: The collaborator samples originated in the United States, Italy and Spain and spanned the acute and convalescent phases of COVID-19. Deeply sampled blood TCRbeta repertoires from subjects exposed to, actively infected with, or recovered from COVID-19 were included in the dataset. The repertoires were released in a freely available public database intended as a resource for research on the immune response to SARS-CoV-2. The prospective study material was composed of cDNA or gDNA derived from T cells, B-cell-depleted T cells, or PBMCs. The samples were drawn from two sources: the first 160 participants of the ongoing ImmuneRACE study, and 1,000 to 1,500 subjects contributed by 6 global collaborators. Where available, HLA class I and class II types were obtained from metadata supplied by the sample provider rather than from assay-based typing. A de-identified subject ID, COVID-19 status, age in years and sex were almost always included in the sample metadata. What the authors observed across the whole study: The amount of clinical and demographic metadata varied by source and participant and was provided uncurated.

TCRbeta CDR3 regions were amplified from genomic DNA by means of the immunoSEQ Assay, a bias-controlled multiplex PCR. Under the source paper's analysis protocol: The number of nucleated cells in each sample was estimated from the amplification of reference gene primers within the assay. To quantify the absolute abundance of each unique TCRbeta CDR3 rearrangement, sequence reads were collapsed and filtered. Productive Simpson clonality was computed per sample as the square root of Simpson's diversity index over productive rearrangements. Not all clones reach the TCRdb copy of this immuneACCESS table, which keeps in-frame sequences only. Checked studies attribute under half of the gap to unresolved V genes and leave the rest unexplained. V, J and clone size are those of that table, while D and trimming were read from the DNA. Within this sample are about 240,000 clones, with 83% of them counted one time only. Approximately 4% of the sample is in the top ten clones.

Participants in the prospective study were aged about 18 to 95 years, lived in more than 20 United States geographic areas, and enrolled through a virtual design. In the prospective study, participants were assigned to cohorts based on the clinical history participants reported in a screening survey and a study questionnaire. Exposed participants had been in contact with someone with a PCR-confirmed or clinician-diagnosed COVID-19 case within 2 weeks of study entry. In the prospective study, mobile phlebotomists collected whole blood, serum and a nasopharyngeal or oropharyngeal swab from each participant. Additional blood draws and questionnaires over an approximately 2-month period could optionally be provided by prospective study participants. Blood samples from the prospective study were shipped frozen or at room temperature prior to DNA extraction.

The receptor was derived from a middle-aged woman who had been exposed to COVID-19. The sequencing sample was made of PBMCs or T cells enriched from blood (not recorded which). The V gene is TRBV7-9 and the J gene is TRBJ1-1, with no confident D gene call. The CDR3 reads CASRHPGGPGTEAFF. The DNA sequence reads TGTGCCAGCAGGCACCCGGGCGGCCCGGGAACTGAAGCTTTCTTT. The variable domain in full, with residues beyond the CDR3 obtained from the reference TRBV7-9 and TRBJ1-1 genes, is DTGVSQNPRHKITKRGQNVTFRCDPISEHNRLYWYRQTLGQGPEFLTYFQNEAQLEKSRLLSDRFSAERPKGSFSTLEIQRTEQGDSAMYLCASRHPGGPGTEAFFGQGTRLTVV.